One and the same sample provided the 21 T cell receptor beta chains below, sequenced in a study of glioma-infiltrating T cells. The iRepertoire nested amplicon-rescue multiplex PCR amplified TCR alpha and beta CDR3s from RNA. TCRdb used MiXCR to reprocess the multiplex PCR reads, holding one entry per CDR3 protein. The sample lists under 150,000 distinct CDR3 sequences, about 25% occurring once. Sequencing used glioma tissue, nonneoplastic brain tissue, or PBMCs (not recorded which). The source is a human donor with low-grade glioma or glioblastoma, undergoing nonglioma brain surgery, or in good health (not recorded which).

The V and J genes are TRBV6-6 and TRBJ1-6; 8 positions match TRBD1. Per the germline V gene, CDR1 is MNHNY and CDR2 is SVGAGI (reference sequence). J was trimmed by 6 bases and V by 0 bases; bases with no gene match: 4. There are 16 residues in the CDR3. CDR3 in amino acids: CASSYSNRGGNSPLHF. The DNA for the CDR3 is TGTGCCAGCAGTTACTCAAACAGGGGGGGTAATTCACCCCTCCACTTT.

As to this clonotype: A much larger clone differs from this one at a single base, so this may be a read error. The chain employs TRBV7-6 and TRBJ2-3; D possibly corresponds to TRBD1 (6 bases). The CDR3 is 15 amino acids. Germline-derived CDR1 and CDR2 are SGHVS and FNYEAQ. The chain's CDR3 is CAGSPPDRSTDTQYF. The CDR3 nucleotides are TGTGCCGGCAGCCCCCCGGACAGATCCACAGATACGCAGTATTTT.

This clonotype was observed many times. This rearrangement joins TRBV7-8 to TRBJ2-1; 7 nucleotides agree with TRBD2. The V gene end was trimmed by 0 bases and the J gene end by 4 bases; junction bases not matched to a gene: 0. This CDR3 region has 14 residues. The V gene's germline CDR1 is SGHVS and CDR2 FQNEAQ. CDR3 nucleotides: TGTGCCAGCAGCTTAGCGGGGGGGTACAATGAGCAGTTCTTC. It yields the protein CASSLAGGYNEQFF.

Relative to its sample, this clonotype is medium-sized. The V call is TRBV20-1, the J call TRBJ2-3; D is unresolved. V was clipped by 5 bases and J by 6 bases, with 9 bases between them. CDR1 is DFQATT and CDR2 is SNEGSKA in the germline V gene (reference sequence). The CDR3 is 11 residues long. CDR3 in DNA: TGCAGTGCTCCCACGATGGATACGCAGTATTTT. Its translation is CSAPTMDTQYF.

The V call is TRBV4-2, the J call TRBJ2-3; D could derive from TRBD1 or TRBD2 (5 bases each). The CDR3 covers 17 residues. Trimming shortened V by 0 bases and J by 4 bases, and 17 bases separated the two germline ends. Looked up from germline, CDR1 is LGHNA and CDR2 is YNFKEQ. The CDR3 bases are TGTGCCAGCAGCCAAGAAGTGGGGGTGTCCACGGCAGATACGCAGTATTTT. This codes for CASSQEVGVSTADTQYF.

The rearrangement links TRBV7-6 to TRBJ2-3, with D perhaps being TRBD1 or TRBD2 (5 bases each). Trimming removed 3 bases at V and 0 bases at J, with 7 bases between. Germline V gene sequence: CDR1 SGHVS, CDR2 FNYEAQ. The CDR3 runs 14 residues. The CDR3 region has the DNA TGTGCCAGCAGCTTGGGACGTAGCACAGATACGCAGTATTTT. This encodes CASSLGRSTDTQYF.

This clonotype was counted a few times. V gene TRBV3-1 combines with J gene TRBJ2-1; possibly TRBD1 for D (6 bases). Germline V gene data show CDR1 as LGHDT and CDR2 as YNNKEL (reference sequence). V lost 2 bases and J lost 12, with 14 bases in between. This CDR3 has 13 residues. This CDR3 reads CASSQTQGMGQFF. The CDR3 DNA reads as TGTGCCAGCAGCCAAACACAGGGAATGGGGCAGTTCTTC.

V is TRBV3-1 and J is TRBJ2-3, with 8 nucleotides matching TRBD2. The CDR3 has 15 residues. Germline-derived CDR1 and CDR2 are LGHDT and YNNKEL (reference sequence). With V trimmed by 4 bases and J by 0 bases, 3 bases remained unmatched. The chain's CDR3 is CASSRQRESTDTQYF. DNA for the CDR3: TGTGCCAGCAGCCGACAGCGGGAGAGCACAGATACGCAGTATTTT.

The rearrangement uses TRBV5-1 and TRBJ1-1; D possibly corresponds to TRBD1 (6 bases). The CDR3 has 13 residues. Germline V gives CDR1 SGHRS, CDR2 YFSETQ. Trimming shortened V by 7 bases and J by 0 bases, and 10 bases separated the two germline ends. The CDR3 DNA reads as TGCGCCAGCGGGGAGGGGGTGAACACTGAAGCTTTCTTT. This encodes CASGEGVNTEAFF. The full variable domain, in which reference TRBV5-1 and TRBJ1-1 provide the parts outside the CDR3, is KAGVTQTPRYLIKTRGQQVTLSCSPISGHRSVSWYQQTPGQGLQFLFEYFSETQRNKGNFPGRFSGRQFSNSRSEMNVSTLELGDSALYLCASGEGVNTEAFFGQGTRLTVV.

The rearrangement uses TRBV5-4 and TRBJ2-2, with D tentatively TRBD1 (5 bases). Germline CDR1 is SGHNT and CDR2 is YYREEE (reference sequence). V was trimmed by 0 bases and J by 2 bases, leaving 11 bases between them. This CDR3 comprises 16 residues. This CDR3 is CASSLGQGLNTGELFF. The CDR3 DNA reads TGTGCCAGCAGCTTGGGCCAGGGCCTAAACACCGGGGAGCTGTTTTTT.

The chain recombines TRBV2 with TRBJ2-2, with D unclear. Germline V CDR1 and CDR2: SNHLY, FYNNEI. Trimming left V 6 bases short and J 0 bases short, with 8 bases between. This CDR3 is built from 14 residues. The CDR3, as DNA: TGTGCCAGCAGCCTCGGGTCGAACACCGGGGAGCTGTTTTTT. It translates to CASSLGSNTGELFF.

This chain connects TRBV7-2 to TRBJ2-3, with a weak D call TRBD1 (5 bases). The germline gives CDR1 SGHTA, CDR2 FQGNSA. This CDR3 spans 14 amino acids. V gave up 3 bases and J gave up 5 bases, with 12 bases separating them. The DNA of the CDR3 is TGTGCCAGCAGCTTGGCCAGGGTGAAAGATACGCAGTATTTT. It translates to CASSLARVKDTQYF.

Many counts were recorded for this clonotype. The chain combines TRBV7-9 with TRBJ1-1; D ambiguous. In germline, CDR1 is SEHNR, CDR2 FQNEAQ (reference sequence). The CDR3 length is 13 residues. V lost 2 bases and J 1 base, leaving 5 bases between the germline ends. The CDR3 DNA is TGTGCCAGCAGCTTATTACAGAACACTGAAGCTTTCTTT. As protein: CASSLLQNTEAFF. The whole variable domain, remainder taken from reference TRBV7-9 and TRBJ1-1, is DTGVSQNPRHKITKRGQNVTFRCDPISEHNRLYWYRQTLGQGPEFLTYFQNEAQLEKSRLLSDRFSAERPKGSFSTLEIQRTEQGDSAMYLCASSLLQNTEAFFGQGTRLTVV.

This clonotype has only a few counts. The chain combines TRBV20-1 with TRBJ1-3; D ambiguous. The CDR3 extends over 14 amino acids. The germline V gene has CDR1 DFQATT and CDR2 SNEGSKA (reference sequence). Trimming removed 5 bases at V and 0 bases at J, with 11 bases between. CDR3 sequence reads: CSAEKELSGNTIYF. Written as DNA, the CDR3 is TGCAGTGCTGAGAAAGAACTCTCTGGAAACACCATATATTTT.

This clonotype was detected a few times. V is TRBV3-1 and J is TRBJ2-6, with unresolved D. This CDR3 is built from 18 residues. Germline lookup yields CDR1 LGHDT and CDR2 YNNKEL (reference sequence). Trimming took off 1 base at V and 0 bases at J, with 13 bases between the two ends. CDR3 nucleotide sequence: TGTGCCAGCAGCCAAGGCGTCGCTCTGAGCTCTGGGGCCAACGTCCTGACTTTC. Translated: CASSQGVALSSGANVLTF.

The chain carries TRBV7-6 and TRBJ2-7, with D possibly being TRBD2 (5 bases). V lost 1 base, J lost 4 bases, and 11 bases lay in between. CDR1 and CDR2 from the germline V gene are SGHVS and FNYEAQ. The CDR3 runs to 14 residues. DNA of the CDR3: TGTGCCAGCAGCTTAGAGTCCGGGGATTACGAGCAGTACGTC. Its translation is CASSLESGDYEQYV.

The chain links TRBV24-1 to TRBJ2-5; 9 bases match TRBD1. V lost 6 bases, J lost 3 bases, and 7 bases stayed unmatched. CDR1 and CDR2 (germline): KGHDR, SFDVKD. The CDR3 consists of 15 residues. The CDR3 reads CATSPMGQGEETQYF. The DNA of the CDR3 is TGTGCCACCAGTCCTATGGGACAGGGAGAAGAGACCCAGTACTTC.

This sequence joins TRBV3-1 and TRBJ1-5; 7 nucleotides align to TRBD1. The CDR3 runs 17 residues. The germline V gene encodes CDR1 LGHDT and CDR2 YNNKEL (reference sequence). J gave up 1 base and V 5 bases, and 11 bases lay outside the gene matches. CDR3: CASSEVRGRASNQPQHF. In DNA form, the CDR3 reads TGTGCCAGCAGCGAAGTCAGGGGGAGGGCGAGCAATCAGCCCCAGCATTTT.

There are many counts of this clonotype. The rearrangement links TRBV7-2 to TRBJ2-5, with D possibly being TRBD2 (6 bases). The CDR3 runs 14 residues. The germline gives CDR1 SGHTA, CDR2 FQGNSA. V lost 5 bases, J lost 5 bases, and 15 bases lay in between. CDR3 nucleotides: TGTGCCAGCAGCCCCTGGGGGACTCAGGAGACCCAGTACTTC. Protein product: CASSPWGTQETQYF.

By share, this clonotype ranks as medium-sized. The CDR3 spells CSASDSPVADTQYF. CDR3 DNA: TGCAGTGCTAGCGACTCCCCAGTCGCAGATACGCAGTATTTT. This chain links TRBV20-1 with TRBJ2-3; no clear D. The germline V and J ends were trimmed by 3 bases and 4 bases, with 14 bases remaining between them. Germline lookup yields CDR1 DFQATT and CDR2 SNEGSKA (reference sequence). The CDR3 runs to 14 residues.

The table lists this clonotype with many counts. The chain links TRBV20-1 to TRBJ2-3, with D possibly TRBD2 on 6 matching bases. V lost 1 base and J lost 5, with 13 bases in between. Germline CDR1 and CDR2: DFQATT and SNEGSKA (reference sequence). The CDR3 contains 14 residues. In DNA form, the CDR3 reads TGCAGTGCTAGAGGAGTTGGCGGGATAGATACGCAGTATTTT. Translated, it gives CSARGVGGIDTQYF.